This TCR beta chain stems from a study of T cells in Graves' hyperthyroidism and ophthalmopathy. Study-wide findings and caveats: Ophthalmopathy onset followed model prediction by a median approximately six months. Most thyroid clonotypes with frequency above 0.001 were detected in blood.

Notes on this clonotype: What it binds is unknown.

Looked up from germline, CDR1 is ENHRY and CDR2 is SYGVKD. The J segment lost 2 bases and the V segment lost 7 bases, leaving 5 bases of the junction unmatched. The CDR3 is 14 amino acids. TCR beta CDR3 region amplification was performed from RNA transcripts. When the TCR CDR3 underwent first-round RT-PCR, the HTBI primer set was used. From the multiplex PCR reads, TCRdb called clonotypes with MiXCR, one entry per CDR3 protein. This repertoire shows around 600,000 distinct CDR3 sequences, more than 12% found once; its top ten account for around 13%. The TCR comes from a woman aged 45-59 years with Graves' ophthalmopathy. V and J are TRBV10-3 and TRBJ2-5; 9 bases agree with TRBD2. Source material: blood. The DNA for the CDR3 is TGTGCCATCAATCCGACTAGCGGACAAGAGACCCAGTACTTC. Encoded protein: CAINPTSGQETQYF.